These 20 T cell receptor beta chains originate from one sample sequenced in a study of OX40 agonist ivuxolimab in advanced cancers. Here immunoSEQ multiplex PCR was the method, and the copy in TCRdb shows in-frame clones only, minus some. The table records about 61,000 clones, 90% to 95% of them present only once. The sample in question was CD4+ or CD8+ T cells sorted from blood, obtained in a trial of the OX40 agonist ivuxolimab. Source of these receptors: an adult with an advanced solid tumor such as melanoma, head and neck, liver or kidney cancer.

The chain carries TRBV2 and TRBJ2-7; D is uncertain. CDR1 and CDR2 (germline): SNHLY, FYNNEI. This CDR3 spans 11 amino acids. V lost 6 bases, J lost 6 bases, and 9 bases lay in between. The CDR3 DNA follows: TGTGCCAGCAGGGCAGTGGGCGAGCAGTACTTC. Translated, it gives CASRAVGEQYF.

J is TRBJ2-2 and V is TRBV2; maybe TRBD1 (6 bases). This CDR3 is built from 18 residues. The germline gives CDR1 SNHLY, CDR2 FYNNEI. The ends were cut back, 4 bases at V and 0 bases at J, with 18 bases in the middle. The CDR3 nucleotides read TGTGCCAGCAGTGTGACTGGGGGCGAAGATTCGAACACCGGGGAGCTGTTTTTT. It is translated as CASSVTGGEDSNTGELFF.

The rearrangement uses TRBV6-4 and TRBJ1-2, with D possibly TRBD1 on 6 matching bases. Trimming took off 4 bases at V and 7 bases at J, with 22 bases between the two ends. Per the germline V gene, CDR1 is MRHNA and CDR2 is SNTAGT. The CDR3 consists of 16 residues. Written as DNA, the CDR3 is TGTGCCAGCAGTGCAGATTTTACAGGGAAGATTAGTGGCTACACCTTC. Translated, it gives CASSADFTGKISGYTF.

The chain joins TRBV2 to TRBJ2-2, with no clear D. The CDR3 totals 15 residues. Trimming stripped 2 bases from V and 4 bases from J, with 11 bases between. CDR1 SNHLY and CDR2 FYNNEI come from the germline V gene. CDR3 region: CASSEPLASTGELFF. The CDR3 nucleotides are TGTGCCAGCAGTGAACCCTTGGCTAGCACCGGGGAGCTGTTTTTT.

The J gene is TRBJ1-4, the V gene TRBV27; D unclear. The CDR3 loop spans 13 amino acids. V was pared by 0 bases and J by 7 bases, with 6 bases between. The V gene's germline CDR1 is MNHEY and CDR2 SMNVEV (reference sequence). CDR3 region: CASSLSPIEKLFF. In nucleotides, the CDR3 is TGTGCCAGCAGTTTATCCCCAATTGAAAAACTGTTTTTT.

This clone has just one count. J is TRBJ1-3 and V is TRBV6-6, with D hard to call. CDR1 is MNHNY and CDR2 is SVGAGI in the germline V gene (reference sequence). V dropped 0 bases and J dropped 0 bases, with 6 bases sitting between them. The CDR3 length is 15 residues. CDR3 DNA: TGTGCCAGCAGTTACTCTCCAGTCTCTGGAAACACCATATATTTT. This sequence encodes CASSYSPVSGNTIYF.

The V gene is TRBV7-7, the J gene TRBJ2-5, with D possibly TRBD2 on 6 matching bases. CDR1 is SSHAT, CDR2 FNYEAQ, per germline (reference sequence). V shed 5 bases and J shed 4 bases, with 14 bases lying between them. The CDR3 has 14 amino acids. CDR3: CASSQGWGGETQYF. Written as DNA, the CDR3 is TGTGCCAGCAGCCAGGGATGGGGAGGAGAGACCCAGTACTTC.

V is TRBV6-1 and J is TRBJ1-2; tentative D call: TRBD1 (5 bases). Germline V gives CDR1 MNHNS, CDR2 SASEGT. Trimming stripped 5 bases from V and 4 bases from J, with 17 bases between. There are 15 residues in the CDR3. The DNA of the CDR3 is TGTGCCAGCAGTTTCGGGCGGGGGTCGGGCTATGGCTACACCTTC. It codes for CASSFGRGSGYGYTF.

J is TRBJ1-2 and V is TRBV16, with 8 nucleotides matching TRBD1. The CDR3 is 17 amino acids. CDR1 is KGHSY, CDR2 FQNENV, per germline. Trimming took 0 bases from V and 6 from J; bases not matched to a gene: 12. DNA for the CDR3: TGTGCCAGCAGCCAATCCCCGGGACAGGCTGTCTTGGATGGCTACACCTTC. It encodes CASSQSPGQAVLDGYTF. The entire variable domain, with the rest obtained from reference TRBV16 and TRBJ1-2, is as follows: GEEVAQTPKHLVRGEGQKAKLYCAPIKGHSYVFWYQQVLKNEFKFLISFQNENVFDETGMPKERFSAKCLPNSPCSLEIQATKLEDSAVYFCASSQSPGQAVLDGYTFGSGTRLTVV.

The genes are TRBV28 and TRBJ1-5, with a weak D call TRBD1 (5 bases). From germline, CDR1 is MDHEN and CDR2 SYDVKM. V was shortened by 8 bases and J by 2 bases, with 19 bases between the two germline ends. This CDR3 is built from 16 residues. CDR3 nucleotides: TGTGCCAGCCGATTTCTGACAGCTGGGGGCAATCAGCCCCAGCATTTT. The encoded protein is CASRFLTAGGNQPQHF.

The rearrangement uses TRBV30 and TRBJ1-2; D is possibly TRBD1 (5 bases). The germline V and J ends were trimmed by 2 bases and 6 bases, with 13 bases remaining between them. Germline-derived CDR1 and CDR2 are GTSNPN and SVGIG (reference sequence). The CDR3 length is 13 residues. CDR3 DNA: TGTGCCTGGAGTAGAGGCGGGGCTGATGGCTACACCTTC. Translation: CAWSRGGADGYTF.

This clone showed up just a few times. The gene calls are TRBV2 and TRBJ1-2; 7 bases align to TRBD1. J was trimmed by 4 bases and V by 10 bases; bases with no gene match: 9. The germline CDR1 and CDR2 sequences are SNHLY and FYNNEI. The CDR3 contains 13 residues. This CDR3 is CANTDRDSYGYTF. CDR3 bases: TGTGCCAACACTGACAGGGACTCCTATGGCTACACCTTC.

The chain carries TRBV19 and TRBJ1-1, with D possibly TRBD1 on 5 matching bases. V lost 7 bases and J 5 bases, leaving 20 bases between the germline ends. The CDR3 sequence is 15 residues long. In germline, CDR1 is LNHDA, CDR2 SQIVND (reference sequence). For the CDR3, the DNA is TGTGCCAGTATCCCCCGCGGGCAGCGGGGGACTGAAGCTTTCTTT. Translation: CASIPRGQRGTEAFF.

V is TRBV11-3 and J is TRBJ2-5; tentative D call: TRBD2 (5 bases). The CDR3 extends over 16 amino acids. The ends were cut back, 1 base at V and 3 bases at J, with 15 bases in the middle. Germline V lookup: CDR1 SGHNT, CDR2 YENEEA. The CDR3 DNA sequence: TGTGCCAGCAGCTTAGGTGCCAGGACGGAGGAAGAGACCCAGTACTTC. Its protein product is CASSLGARTEEETQYF.

The chain couples TRBV6-1 to TRBJ1-5; tentative D call: TRBD1 (5 bases). V lost 8 bases, J lost 6 bases, and 14 bases lay in between. Germline values: CDR1 MNHNS, CDR2 SASEGT. This CDR3 contains 13 residues. The CDR3 is CASQQGAGQPQHF. DNA of the CDR3: TGTGCCAGCCAGCAGGGAGCTGGTCAGCCCCAGCATTTT.

The chain couples TRBV30 to TRBJ2-2, with D unclear. CDR1 and CDR2 (germline): GTSNPN, SVGIG (reference sequence). V was clipped by 3 bases and J by 4 bases, with 12 bases between them. The length of the CDR3 is 14 residues. CDR3 in DNA: TGTGCCTGGAGCGAAACTACGACCACCGGGGAGCTGTTTTTT. Translating it yields CAWSETTTTGELFF.

This chain connects TRBV29-1 to TRBJ1-2, with D possibly matching TRBD1 (5 bases). CDR1 SQVTM and CDR2 ANQGSEA come from the germline V gene. V gave up 1 base and J gave up 5 bases, with 17 bases separating them. This CDR3 region has 15 residues. The CDR3 here is CSVEVGSGREYGYTF. CDR3 DNA sequence: TGCAGCGTTGAAGTCGGGTCGGGCAGGGAATATGGCTACACCTTC. Filled out from reference TRBV29-1 and TRBJ1-2, the complete variable domain reads SAVISQKPSRDICQRGTSLTIQCQVDSQVTMMFWYRQQPGQSLTLIATANQGSEATYESGFVIDKFPISRPNLTFSTLTVSNMSPEDSSIYLCSVEVGSGREYGYTFGSGTRLTVV.

This clone was counted once. V is TRBV18 and J is TRBJ2-1; TRBD2 agrees at 8 bases. Germline V gene sequence: CDR1 KGHSH, CDR2 LQKENI. This CDR3 has 15 residues. V lost 3 bases to trimming and J lost 8 bases; unmatched junction nucleotides: 9. In nucleotides, the CDR3 is TGTGCCAGCTCACCCATCGGCGGGGGGTGGGATGAGCAGTTCTTC. Amino acid sequence: CASSPIGGGWDEQFF.

The chain joins TRBV27 to TRBJ2-1, with no clear D. This CDR3 contains 13 residues. The germline V gene encodes CDR1 MNHEY and CDR2 SMNVEV (reference sequence). Trimming stripped 4 bases from V and 3 bases from J, with 7 bases between. The CDR3 nucleotides are TGTGCCAGCAGTTCTTACCTCTACAATGAGCAGTTCTTC. Its translation: CASSSYLYNEQFF.

The chain recombines TRBV6-5 with TRBJ2-7; D tentatively reads TRBD1 or TRBD2 (5 bases each). The germline CDR1 and CDR2 sequences are MNHEY and SVGAGI. Between the trimmed V and J ends, which lost 2 bases and 1 base, there was a span of 6 bases. The CDR3 is made up of 13 amino acids. CDR3 loop: CASSYEGSYEQYF. The DNA for the CDR3 is TGTGCCAGCAGTTACGAGGGGTCCTACGAGCAGTACTTC.